A single sample gave rise to the 26 T cell receptor beta chains below, sequenced in a study of glioma-infiltrating T cells after dendritic cell vaccination. Profiled with immunoSEQ multiplex PCR; TCRdb holds only in-frame clones, not every one. Here the sample spans 85,000 to 110,000 clones, 81% being singletons. The source material was blood, sampled before dendritic cell vaccination. These receptors came from a human donor with glioblastoma.

The rearrangement links TRBV30 to TRBJ1-4; weak D call: TRBD1 (6 bases). The CDR3 length is 14 residues. Germline V gives CDR1 GTSNPN, CDR2 SVGIG (reference sequence). Between the trimmed V and J ends, which lost 3 bases and 5 bases, there was a span of 13 bases. CDR3: CAWSTRGANEKLFF. The DNA for the CDR3 is TGTGCCTGGAGCACCCGGGGGGCGAATGAAAAACTGTTTTTT.

J is TRBJ2-3 and V is TRBV5-1; D call uncertain. Germline V lookup: CDR1 SGHRS, CDR2 YFSETQ. V dropped 0 bases and J dropped 0 bases, with 11 bases sitting between them. The CDR3 sequence is 16 residues long. The CDR3 DNA reads TGCGCCAGCAGCTTGGCCGAGGCGGCTAGCACAGATACGCAGTATTTT. Translated: CASSLAEAASTDTQYF. Supplemented by reference TRBV5-1 and TRBJ2-3, the full variable domain reads KAGVTQTPRYLIKTRGQQVTLSCSPISGHRSVSWYQQTPGQGLQFLFEYFSETQRNKGNFPGRFSGRQFSNSRSEMNVSTLELGDSALYLCASSLAEAASTDTQYFGPGTRLTVL.

This clone was counted only a few times. The chain combines TRBV4-2 with TRBJ2-1, with D perhaps TRBD1 (5 bases). Germline CDR1 and CDR2: LGHNA and YNFKEQ. The ends were cut back, 0 bases at V and 5 bases at J, with 14 bases in the middle. This CDR3 comprises 16 residues. The CDR3 DNA sequence: TGTGCCAGCAGCCAAGACTATTGGGGCAACAACAATGAGCAGTTCTTC. It is translated as CASSQDYWGNNNEQFF.

The chain is built from TRBV6-1 and TRBJ2-5; 9 nucleotides match TRBD2. The trim removed 1 base at V and 2 bases at J, leaving 5 bases unmatched. CDR1 MNHNS and CDR2 SASEGT come from the germline V gene. The CDR3 loop spans 16 amino acids. CDR3 in amino acids: CASSEGAGGLQETQYF. CDR3 nucleotides: TGTGCCAGCAGTGAAGGAGCGGGGGGCTTACAAGAGACCCAGTACTTC.

CDR3 coding DNA: TGTGCCAGCAGCTTTGATAGTGGAGTATCCTACGAGCAGTACTTC. Translating it yields CASSFDSGVSYEQYF. This chain joins TRBV11-3 and TRBJ2-7, with D hard to call. Trimming took 3 bases from V and 1 from J, leaving 13 bases between them. This CDR3 region has 15 residues. The germline CDR1 and CDR2 sequences are SGHNT and YENEEA.

The chain recombines TRBV10-1 with TRBJ2-3; 7 positions agree with TRBD2. CDR1 and CDR2 (germline): WNHNN, SYGVQD (reference sequence). With 8 bases clipped from V and 2 bases from J, the junction kept 4 bases outside the gene matches. The CDR3 extends over 13 amino acids. CDR3 in amino acids: CASPRGVTDTQYF. The CDR3 nucleotides read TGCGCCAGCCCCCGGGGGGTCACAGATACGCAGTATTTT.

The chain has TRBV30 and TRBJ1-1; 7 positions match TRBD1. Germline V lookup: CDR1 GTSNPN, CDR2 SVGIG (reference sequence). The V and J ends lost 3 bases and 2 bases, in that order; junction bases with no gene match: 3. This CDR3 spans 13 amino acids. CDR3 sequence: CAWRGQINTEAFF. The CDR3 region has the DNA TGTGCCTGGAGGGGACAGATCAACACTGAAGCTTTCTTT.

The chain joins TRBV9 to TRBJ2-3; TRBD1 matches at 9 bases. This CDR3 is 16 amino acids long. V lost 0 bases to trimming and J lost 4 bases; unmatched junction nucleotides: 6. Germline-derived CDR1 and CDR2 are SGDLS and YYNGEE. The CDR3 coding sequence is TGTGCCAGCAGCGTAGGGGACAGGGCTACCGCAGATACGCAGTATTTT. It codes for CASSVGDRATADTQYF. Filled out from reference TRBV9 and TRBJ2-3, the complete variable domain reads DSGVTQTPKHLITATGQRVTLRCSPRSGDLSVYWYQQSLDQGLQFLIQYYNGEERAKGNILERFSAQQFPDLHSELNLSSLELGDSALYFCASSVGDRATADTQYFGPGTRLTVL.

CDR3 sequence reads: CASSGEAGDQETQYF. CDR3 coding DNA: TGTGCCAGCAGTGGGGAAGCGGGGGACCAAGAGACCCAGTACTTC. The rearrangement uses TRBV2 and TRBJ2-5, with TRBD2 identical over 8 bases. Trimming cost V 4 bases and J 0 bases; bases outside gene matches: 4. There are 15 residues in the CDR3. Germline values: CDR1 SNHLY, CDR2 FYNNEI.

The chain has TRBV5-6 and TRBJ2-2; 7 positions agree with TRBD2. J gave up 4 bases and V 4 bases, and 4 bases lay outside the gene matches. The CDR3 contains 14 residues. Germline-derived CDR1 and CDR2 are SGHDT and YYEEEE. As DNA, the CDR3 is TGTGCCAGCAGCCTCGGACTAGTCACCGGGGAGCTGTTTTTT. It codes for CASSLGLVTGELFF.

Concerning this clone: Other DNA sequences in the sample encode the same CDR3. The V gene is TRBV7-9, the J gene TRBJ2-3, with 7 nucleotides matching TRBD2. Germline CDR1 SEHNR, CDR2 FQNEAQ (reference sequence). The CDR3 contains 13 residues. With V trimmed by 3 bases and J by 4 bases, 1 base remained unmatched. The CDR3 spells CASSLRGSDTQYF. CDR3 coding DNA: TGTGCCAGCAGCTTGCGGGGGTCAGATACGCAGTATTTT.

V gene TRBV9 combines with J gene TRBJ2-7; 8 nucleotides align to TRBD2. The germline V gene encodes CDR1 SGDLS and CDR2 YYNGEE. V lost 0 bases to trimming and J lost 0 bases; unmatched junction nucleotides: 5. The CDR3 runs to 16 residues. In nucleotides, the CDR3 is TGTGCCAGCAGCGTAGATAGCGGGGTGAACTCCTACGAGCAGTACTTC. Translating it yields CASSVDSGVNSYEQYF. The variable domain in full, completed from reference TRBV9 and TRBJ2-7, reads DSGVTQTPKHLITATGQRVTLRCSPRSGDLSVYWYQQSLDQGLQFLIQYYNGEERAKGNILERFSAQQFPDLHSELNLSSLELGDSALYFCASSVDSGVNSYEQYFGPGTRLTVT.

The chain carries TRBV5-1 and TRBJ1-3; possibly TRBD1 for D (5 bases). The germline gives CDR1 SGHRS, CDR2 YFSETQ. The CDR3 is 16 residues long. Trimming removed 1 base at V and 0 bases at J, with 11 bases between. Here the CDR3 DNA reads TGCGCCAGCAGCTTGTCGGGGGAGAGCTCTGGAAACACCATATATTTT. Protein sequence: CASSLSGESSGNTIYF.

This clone came up a few times. The J gene is TRBJ1-2, the V gene TRBV11-2; D call uncertain. The CDR3 runs to 12 residues. Germline CDR1 is SGHAT and CDR2 is FQNNGV. V lost 8 bases and J lost 6, with 13 bases in between. CDR3 DNA: TGTGCCAGCTACCCCGGAGTCAATGGCTACACCTTC. It is translated as CASYPGVNGYTF.

The V call is TRBV20-1, the J call TRBJ2-1, with D perhaps matching TRBD2 (5 bases). V was clipped by 6 bases and J by 5 bases, with 8 bases between them. Germline V gene data show CDR1 as DFQATT and CDR2 as SNEGSKA (reference sequence). The CDR3 totals 11 residues. The chain's CDR3 is CSATGNNEQFF. The CDR3 region has the DNA TGCAGTGCGACGGGAAACAATGAGCAGTTCTTC.

V is TRBV5-6 and J is TRBJ2-1, with D possibly matching TRBD1 (5 bases). The germline V gene encodes CDR1 SGHDT and CDR2 YYEEEE. Trimming removed 3 bases at V and 1 base at J, with 8 bases between. The CDR3 length is 14 residues. The CDR3 sequence is CASSSRDSYNEQFF. The CDR3, as DNA: TGTGCCAGCAGCTCCAGGGATTCCTACAATGAGCAGTTCTTC.

The chain joins TRBV7-8 to TRBJ2-1; 9 nucleotides agree with TRBD2. The V and J ends lost 5 bases and 14 bases, in that order; junction bases with no gene match: 13. This CDR3 is 14 amino acids long. CDR1 is SGHVS and CDR2 is FQNEAQ in the germline V gene. CDR3 sequence: CASSHRPLAGLKFF. CDR3 bases: TGTGCCAGCAGCCATAGGCCCCTAGCGGGGTTGAAGTTCTTC. The variable domain in full, with the rest retrieved from reference TRBV7-8 and TRBJ2-1, is GAGVSQSPRYKVAKRGQDVALRCDPISGHVSLFWYQQALGQGPEFLTYFQNEAQLDKSGLPSDRFFAERPEGSVSTLKIQRTQQEDSAVYLCASSHRPLAGLKFFGPGTRLTVL.

This clone has more than one count but fewer than ten. V usage is TRBV29-1 and J usage is TRBJ1-1; D unresolved. Germline V gene sequence: CDR1 SQVTM, CDR2 ANQGSEA. This CDR3 spans 14 amino acids. V gave up 8 bases and J gave up 2 bases, with 18 bases separating them. The CDR3, as DNA: TGCAGCATACTGAGGGCGGGGATTAACACTGAAGCTTTCTTT. Its protein is CSILRAGINTEAFF.

V is TRBV15 and J is TRBJ1-2; D remains ambiguous. CDR1 LNHNV and CDR2 YYDKDF come from the germline V gene (reference sequence). V gave up 5 bases and J gave up 2 bases, with 6 bases separating them. The CDR3 loop spans 12 amino acids. Here the CDR3 reads CATSSGNYGYTF. The CDR3, as DNA: TGTGCCACCAGCTCCGGGAACTATGGCTACACCTTC.

The chain recombines TRBV19 with TRBJ1-1; 8 nucleotides align to TRBD1. CDR3 size: 18 residues. V dropped 9 bases and J dropped 0; count of bases not matched to a gene: 18. Looked up from germline, CDR1 is LNHDA and CDR2 is SQIVND (reference sequence). The CDR3 reads CASRSPPGTGVMNTEAFF. The CDR3 nucleotides are TGTGCCAGCCGTTCCCCCCCCGGGACAGGCGTCATGAACACTGAAGCTTTCTTT.

The J gene is TRBJ2-7, the V gene TRBV4-3; 10 positions agree with TRBD1. The germline CDR1 and CDR2 sequences are LGHNA and YSLEER. The CDR3 length is 15 residues. V lost 0 bases, J lost 3 bases, and 2 bases stayed unmatched. CDR3 amino acids: CASSQDGTGVYEQYF. The CDR3 region has the DNA TGCGCCAGCAGCCAAGATGGGACAGGGGTCTACGAGCAGTACTTC.

The V call is TRBV5-1, the J call TRBJ2-2; the D gene is possibly TRBD2 (6 bases). Germline V gives CDR1 SGHRS, CDR2 YFSETQ. The CDR3 sequence is 15 residues long. V was cut by 0 bases and J by 6 bases, with 12 bases left in between. The DNA of the CDR3 is TGCGCCAGCAGCTTGGTTGGGGACTCGGCCGGGGAGCTGTTTTTT. It is translated as CASSLVGDSAGELFF.

V is TRBV6-1 and J is TRBJ1-1; D might be TRBD1 (5 bases). V lost 3 bases and J lost 4, with 6 bases in between. CDR3 length equals 12 residues. Per the germline V gene, CDR1 is MNHNS and CDR2 is SASEGT. This CDR3 is CASSDRVTEAFF. CDR3 DNA sequence: TGTGCCAGCAGTGACAGGGTCACTGAAGCTTTCTTT.

The rearrangement links TRBV5-1 to TRBJ1-1; D unclear. Germline CDR1 reads SGHRS; CDR2 reads YFSETQ. Trimming pared 0 bases from V and 1 base from J, leaving 7 bases between. The CDR3 covers 14 residues. The chain's CDR3 is CASSLGWANTEAFF. The CDR3 coding sequence is TGCGCCAGCAGCTTGGGATGGGCGAACACTGAAGCTTTCTTT.

The rearrangement links TRBV5-4 to TRBJ1-2; possible D gene TRBD1, 6 bases. This CDR3 has 15 residues. V gave up 3 bases and J gave up 4 bases, with 16 bases separating them. CDR1 is SGHNT and CDR2 is YYREEE in the germline V gene (reference sequence). CDR3 DNA sequence: TGTGCCAGCAGCTCGGGATACAGGGATCCCTATGGCTACACCTTC. It encodes CASSSGYRDPYGYTF. Complete variable domain (other parts from reference TRBV5-4 and TRBJ1-2): ETGVTQSPTHLIKTRGQQVTLRCSSQSGHNTVSWYQQALGQGPQFIFQYYREEENGRGNFPPRFSGLQFPNYSSELNVNALELDDSALYLCASSSGYRDPYGYTFGSGTRLTVV.

V and J are TRBV29-1 and TRBJ1-1; possibly TRBD1 for D (6 bases). V lost 8 bases and J 1 base, leaving 14 bases between the germline ends. Germline V lookup: CDR1 SQVTM, CDR2 ANQGSEA. CDR3 length equals 13 residues. The CDR3 nucleotides are TGCAGCACCCGGGACACGGGGAACACTGAAGCTTTCTTT. This gives the protein CSTRDTGNTEAFF.